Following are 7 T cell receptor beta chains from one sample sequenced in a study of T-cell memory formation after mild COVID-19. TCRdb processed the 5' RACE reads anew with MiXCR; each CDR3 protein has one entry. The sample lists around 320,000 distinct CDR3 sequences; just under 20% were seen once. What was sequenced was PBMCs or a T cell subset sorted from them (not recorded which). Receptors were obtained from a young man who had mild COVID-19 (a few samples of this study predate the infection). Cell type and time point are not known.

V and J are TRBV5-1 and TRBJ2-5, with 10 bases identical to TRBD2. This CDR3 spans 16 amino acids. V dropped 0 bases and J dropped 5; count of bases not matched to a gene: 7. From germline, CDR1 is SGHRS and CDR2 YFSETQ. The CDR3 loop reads CASSLGERGGEETQYF. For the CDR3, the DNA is TGCGCCAGCAGCTTGGGAGAGCGGGGGGGCGAGGAGACCCAGTACTTC.

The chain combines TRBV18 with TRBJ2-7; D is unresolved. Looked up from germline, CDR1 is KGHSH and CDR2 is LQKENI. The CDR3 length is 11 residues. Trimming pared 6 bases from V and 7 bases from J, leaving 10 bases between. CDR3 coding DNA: TGTGCCAGCTCTTACCTGGGGGAGCAGTACTTC. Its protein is CASSYLGEQYF.

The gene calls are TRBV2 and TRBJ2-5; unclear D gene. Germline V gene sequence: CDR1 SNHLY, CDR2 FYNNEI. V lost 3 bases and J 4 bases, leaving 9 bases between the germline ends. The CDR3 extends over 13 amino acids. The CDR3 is CASSDVGAETQYF. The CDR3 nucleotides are TGTGCCAGCAGTGATGTGGGTGCAGAGACCCAGTACTTC.

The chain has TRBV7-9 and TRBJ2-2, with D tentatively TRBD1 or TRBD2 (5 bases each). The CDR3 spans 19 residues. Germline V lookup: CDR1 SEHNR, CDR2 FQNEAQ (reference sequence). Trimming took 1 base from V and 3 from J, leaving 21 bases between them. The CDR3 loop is CASSLGLSAWTWYTGELFF. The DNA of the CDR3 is TGTGCCAGCAGCTTAGGACTATCGGCTTGGACATGGTACACCGGGGAGCTGTTTTTT.

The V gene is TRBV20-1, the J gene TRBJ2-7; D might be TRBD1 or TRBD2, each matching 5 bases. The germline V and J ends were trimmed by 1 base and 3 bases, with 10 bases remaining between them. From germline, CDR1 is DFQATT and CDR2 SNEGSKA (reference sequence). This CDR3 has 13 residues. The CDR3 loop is CSARVGTVYEQYV. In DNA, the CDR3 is TGCAGTGCTAGAGTAGGGACGGTCTACGAGCAGTACGTC.

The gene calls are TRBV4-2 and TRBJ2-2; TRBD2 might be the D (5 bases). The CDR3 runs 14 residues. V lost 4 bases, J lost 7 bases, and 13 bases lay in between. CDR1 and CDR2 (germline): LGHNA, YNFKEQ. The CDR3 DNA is TGTGCCAGCAGCCCCCTGAGGGATGGCGGGGAGCTGTTTTTT. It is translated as CASSPLRDGGELFF.

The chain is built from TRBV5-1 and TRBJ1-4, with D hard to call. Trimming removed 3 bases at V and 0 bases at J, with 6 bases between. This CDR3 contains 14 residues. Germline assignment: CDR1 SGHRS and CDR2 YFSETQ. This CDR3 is CASSSIATNEKLFF. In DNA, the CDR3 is TGCGCCAGCAGCTCAATTGCAACTAATGAAAAACTGTTTTTT.